The 17 T cell receptor beta chains reported below all come from one sample, sequenced in a study of OX40 agonist ivuxolimab in advanced cancers. Data came from immunoSEQ multiplex PCR; TCRdb stores just in-frame clones and leaves some out. Among some 65,000 clones listed, 89% were seen once. The sample in question was CD4+ or CD8+ T cells sorted from blood, obtained in a trial of the OX40 agonist ivuxolimab. The receptors shown here come from an adult with an advanced solid tumor such as melanoma, head and neck, liver or kidney cancer.

Here the CDR3 reads CASSFGDTQYF. CDR3 DNA: TGTGCCAGCAGTTTTGGGGATACGCAGTATTTT. The rearrangement uses TRBV27 and TRBJ2-3; D call uncertain. The CDR3 loop spans 11 amino acids. Trimming left V 3 bases short and J 6 bases short, with 4 bases between. Germline V gene data show CDR1 as MNHEY and CDR2 as SMNVEV (reference sequence).

This sequence joins TRBV6-1 and TRBJ2-7; D is undetermined. Germline lookup yields CDR1 MNHNS and CDR2 SASEGT. Trimming removed 3 bases from V and 2 bases from J, with 8 bases in between. The CDR3 is 13 amino acids. The DNA of the CDR3 is TGTGCCAGCAGTGAGTCTAGGACCTACGAGCAGTACTTC. This sequence encodes CASSESRTYEQYF.

The chain uses TRBV7-8 and TRBJ2-3, with 7 bases identical to TRBD2. Germline CDR1 SGHVS, CDR2 FQNEAQ. The CDR3 extends over 20 amino acids. After removal of 0 bases from V and 0 bases from J, the junction contained 15 bases not matched to a gene. The CDR3 coding sequence is TGTGCCAGCAGCTTAGCGCTGAGGTTGAGCGGCGGGAGTAGCACAGATACGCAGTATTTT. Translating gives CASSLALRLSGGSSTDTQYF.

This chain joins TRBV19 and TRBJ2-3; TRBD2 is a possible D gene (5 bases). CDR1 is LNHDA, CDR2 SQIVND, per germline (reference sequence). The CDR3 spans 12 residues. Trimming shortened V by 8 bases and J by 4 bases, and 10 bases separated the two germline ends. The CDR3 loop reads CASGIGADTQYF. The DNA for the CDR3 is TGTGCCAGTGGCATCGGGGCAGATACGCAGTATTTT.

The gene calls are TRBV27 and TRBJ2-7; D remains unclear. Trimming cost V 4 bases and J 1 base, with 11 bases left between them. The CDR3 is 14 residues long. The V gene's germline CDR1 is MNHEY and CDR2 SMNVEV (reference sequence). The chain's CDR3 is CASSWTISSYEQYF. CDR3 nucleotide sequence: TGTGCCAGCAGTTGGACGATCAGTTCCTACGAGCAGTACTTC.

Points on this clone: Other DNA sequences from this sample encode an identical CDR3 as well. The rearrangement links TRBV27 to TRBJ2-3; no definite D call. CDR1 is MNHEY and CDR2 is SMNVEV in the germline V gene (reference sequence). Trimming left V 2 bases short and J 1 base short, with 13 bases between. The length of the CDR3 is 16 residues. CDR3 residues: CASSLLLAGGTDTQYF. The CDR3 nucleotides read TGTGCCAGCAGTTTACTTTTAGCCGGAGGCACAGATACGCAGTATTTT.

The genes are TRBV5-8 and TRBJ2-6; 8 nucleotides line up with TRBD2. V lost 4 bases, J lost 3 bases, and 3 bases stayed unmatched. Germline lookup yields CDR1 SGHTS and CDR2 YDEGEE. This CDR3 has 15 residues. CDR3 coding DNA: TGTGCCAGCAGCCGCGGGGGGCGTGGGGCCAACGTCCTGACTTTC. As protein: CASSRGGRGANVLTF.

The rearrangement joins TRBV27 to TRBJ2-7; tentative D call: TRBD2 (6 bases). The germline V and J ends were trimmed by 0 bases and 0 bases, with 15 bases remaining between them. Germline loops: CDR1 MNHEY, CDR2 SMNVEV (reference sequence). This CDR3 region has 17 residues. The CDR3 DNA reads TGTGCCAGCAGTTTATCAGTGGGGGGATTTAACTCCTACGAGCAGTACTTC. Translated: CASSLSVGGFNSYEQYF.

In its sample, this clone was seen many times. The identical CDR3 is also encoded by other nucleotide sequences in the sample. This rearrangement joins TRBV27 to TRBJ1-5; no clear D. The V gene's germline CDR1 is MNHEY and CDR2 SMNVEV (reference sequence). Trimming pared 0 bases from V and 5 bases from J, leaving 8 bases between. The CDR3 is 14 residues long. In DNA, the CDR3 is TGTGCCAGCAGTTTATCGGGTGGTTATCAGCCCCAGCATTTT. It specifies CASSLSGGYQPQHF.

This chain joins TRBV9 and TRBJ1-1; D uncertain. The CDR3 consists of 13 residues. V was cut by 0 bases and J by 8 bases, with 11 bases left in between. CDR1 and CDR2 from the germline V gene are SGDLS and YYNGEE. This CDR3 reads CASSVGRGFEAFF. CDR3 sequence (DNA): TGTGCCAGCAGCGTAGGTCGGGGATTCGAAGCTTTCTTT.

This clone was seen just once. The chain has TRBV4-1 and TRBJ1-6, with 8 bases lining up with TRBD1. The CDR3 totals 17 residues. The V gene end was trimmed by 4 bases and the J gene end by 7 bases; junction bases not matched to a gene: 12. Germline V gene lookup returns CDR1 MGHRA and CDR2 YSYEKL. The CDR3 region is CASSPLSTGQVNSPLHF. The CDR3 nucleotides are TGCGCCAGCAGCCCCCTCTCAACGGGACAGGTGAATTCACCCCTCCACTTT.

This clone has just a few counts. The V gene is TRBV29-1, the J gene TRBJ2-7; 8 bases match TRBD2. The V segment lost 4 bases and the J segment 6 bases; nucleotides outside the gene matches: 5. Looked up from germline, CDR1 is SQVTM and CDR2 is ANQGSEA. The CDR3 is made up of 12 amino acids. For the CDR3, the DNA is TGCAGCGTTGTCTTCGGGGGGGCCGAGCAGTACTTC. Protein product: CSVVFGGAEQYF.

The J gene is TRBJ2-7, the V gene TRBV29-1; TRBD1 agrees at 8 bases. The J segment lost 4 bases and the V segment lost 3 bases, leaving 11 bases of the junction unmatched. CDR1 is SQVTM and CDR2 is ANQGSEA in the germline V gene. CDR3 size: 15 residues. The CDR3 protein is CSVEGHRGSGYEQYF. The CDR3 nucleotides read TGCAGCGTTGAGGGGCACAGGGGGAGTGGGTACGAGCAGTACTTC.

This sequence joins TRBV21-1 and TRBJ2-3; no check of the table's D call, TRBD1, against the DNA was made. TRBV21-1 is described as a pseudogene. The CDR3 is 19 amino acids. CDR3 DNA: TGTGCCAGCTCCTCGAGGATCGGGACAGGAACGGTAAGCACAGATACGCAGTATTTT. It specifies CASSSRIGTGTVSTDTQYF.

This clone was observed a single time. The chain couples TRBV27 to TRBJ2-2; tentative D call: TRBD1 (5 bases). Looked up from germline, CDR1 is MNHEY and CDR2 is SMNVEV (reference sequence). V was cut by 5 bases and J by 1 base, with 8 bases left in between. This CDR3 spans 14 amino acids. The DNA for the CDR3 is TGTGCCAGCAGTCCCGGACAGAACACCGGGGAGCTGTTTTTT. Protein sequence: CASSPGQNTGELFF.

The rearrangement links TRBV27 to TRBJ1-2; the D gene is possibly TRBD1 (6 bases). Trimming stripped 5 bases from V and 2 bases from J, with 9 bases between. This CDR3 contains 13 residues. Germline V lookup: CDR1 MNHEY, CDR2 SMNVEV (reference sequence). The CDR3 coding sequence is TGTGCCAGCAGTGATGGACAGAACTATGGCTACACCTTC. This translates into CASSDGQNYGYTF.

This clone is a singleton in its sample. This chain joins TRBV2 and TRBJ1-2; TRBD1 agrees at 8 bases. Unmatched junction bases numbered 10, after V lost 8 bases and J lost 8 bases. Germline CDR1 reads SNHLY; CDR2 reads FYNNEI. The CDR3 spans 13 residues. The CDR3 region has the DNA TGTGCCAGCCACCCGGACAGGGCAGGGGGCTACACCTTC. It translates to CASHPDRAGGYTF.